These 13 T cell receptor beta chains share one sample of origin, sequenced in a study of cytomegalovirus exposure and HLA in healthy donors. Only in-frame clones appear in the TCRdb table, and some are missing; sequencing was by immunoSEQ multiplex PCR. The top ten clones hold less than 3% of a sample with 200,000 to 300,000 clones, approximately 87% of them seen once. The sequencing sample was made of PBMCs. All receptors come from a man younger than 35 in good health and CMV-seronegative.

The J gene is TRBJ1-2, the V gene TRBV29-1, with D uncertain. V was shortened by 4 bases and J by 4 bases, with 16 bases between the two germline ends. Germline CDR1 reads SQVTM; CDR2 reads ANQGSEA. The CDR3 spans 14 residues. The CDR3 spells CSVVPPEGSYGYTF. CDR3 DNA: TGCAGCGTTGTACCCCCGGAGGGATCCTATGGCTACACCTTC. The full variable domain, in which reference TRBV29-1 and TRBJ1-2 provide the parts outside the CDR3, is SAVISQKPSRDICQRGTSLTIQCQVDSQVTMMFWYRQQPGQSLTLIATANQGSEATYESGFVIDKFPISRPNLTFSTLTVSNMSPEDSSIYLCSVVPPEGSYGYTFGSGTRLTVV.

The chain uses TRBV27 and TRBJ2-3, with 11 bases that match TRBD2. V was clipped by 3 bases and J by 6 bases; unmatched bases: 5. The CDR3 covers 15 residues. Germline CDR1 reads MNHEY; CDR2 reads SMNVEV (reference sequence). In DNA, the CDR3 is TGTGCCAGCAGTTTCCTAGCGGGAGGCCGGGATACGCAGTATTTT. It yields the protein CASSFLAGGRDTQYF.

The chain uses TRBV25-1 and TRBJ1-1; possibly TRBD1 for D (5 bases). Trimming shortened V by 4 bases and J by 5 bases, and 8 bases separated the two germline ends. The germline V gene has CDR1 MGHDK and CDR2 SYGVNS. The CDR3 totals 12 residues. The CDR3 coding sequence is TGTGCCAGCAGTGCCAGGGATACTGAAGCTTTCTTT. Its protein product is CASSARDTEAFF. Variable domain in full (rest from reference TRBV25-1 and TRBJ1-1): EADIYQTPRYLVIGTGKKITLECSQTMGHDKMYWYQQDPGMELHLIHYSYGVNSTEKGDLSSESTVSRIRTEHFPLTLESARPSHTSQYLCASSARDTEAFFGQGTRLTVV.

This clone has at least ten counts. The chain is built from TRBV19 and TRBJ2-7, with 8 bases fitting TRBD2. The CDR3 has 15 residues. The trim removed 4 bases at V and 4 bases at J, leaving 9 bases unmatched. The germline gives CDR1 LNHDA, CDR2 SQIVND (reference sequence). CDR3 amino acids: CASSTSGTRGYEQYF. The CDR3 DNA is TGTGCCAGTAGTACGTCCGGGACTAGGGGTTACGAGCAGTACTTC. Full variable domain (outside the CDR3, taken from reference TRBV19 and TRBJ2-7): DGGITQSPKYLFRKEGQNVTLSCEQNLNHDAMYWYRQDPGQGLRLIYYSQIVNDFQKGDIAEGYSVSREKKESFPLTVTSAQKNPTAFYLCASSTSGTRGYEQYFGPGTRLTVT.

This clone was seen a few times. The chain has TRBV5-4 and TRBJ1-6; TRBD1 agrees at 8 bases. The V segment lost 0 bases and the J segment 8 bases; nucleotides outside the gene matches: 7. This CDR3 has 16 amino acids. CDR1 and CDR2 (germline): SGHNT, YYREEE (reference sequence). The CDR3 nucleotides read TGTGCCAGCAGCTTGGTGTCGGCAGGGGGCCATTCACCCCTCCACTTT. As protein: CASSLVSAGGHSPLHF.

CDR3 in DNA: TGTGCCAGCAGTTATACGACTAAAGATTCACCCCTCCACTTT. Its protein is CASSYTTKDSPLHF. V usage is TRBV6-5 and J usage is TRBJ1-6; no reliable D call. Germline V CDR1 and CDR2: MNHEY, SVGAGI. Trimming took off 3 bases at V and 8 bases at J, with 11 bases between the two ends. CDR3 length equals 14 residues.

The rearrangement links TRBV7-8 to TRBJ2-3; TRBD2 agrees at 8 bases. Germline V lookup: CDR1 SGHVS, CDR2 FQNEAQ. The CDR3 is 16 amino acids. The V gene end was trimmed by 4 bases and the J gene end by 3 bases; junction bases not matched to a gene: 9. The CDR3 bases are TGTGCCAGCAGCTCCCCCGGGACTAGACTTACAGATACGCAGTATTTT. Its protein is CASSSPGTRLTDTQYF. The variable domain in full, completed from reference TRBV7-8 and TRBJ2-3, reads GAGVSQSPRYKVAKRGQDVALRCDPISGHVSLFWYQQALGQGPEFLTYFQNEAQLDKSGLPSDRFFAERPEGSVSTLKIQRTQQEDSAVYLCASSSPGTRLTDTQYFGPGTRLTVL.

The chain combines TRBV4-1 with TRBJ2-1, with 9 bases that match TRBD2. The ends lost 3 bases at V and 8 bases at J; junction bases unmatched: 14. From germline, CDR1 is MGHRA and CDR2 YSYEKL. The CDR3 consists of 17 residues. CDR3 loop: CASSQFPRGGGAYEQFF. The CDR3 DNA is TGCGCCAGCAGCCAGTTCCCCCGAGGCGGGGGGGCCTATGAGCAGTTCTTC.

This chain links TRBV6-5 with TRBJ1-1; 9 nucleotides match TRBD1. CDR3 length equals 11 residues. The V and J ends lost 5 bases and 9 bases, in that order; junction bases with no gene match: 1. Germline V gene lookup returns CDR1 MNHEY and CDR2 SVGAGI. The CDR3 sequence: CASSGQGKAFF. The CDR3 bases are TGTGCCAGCAGTGGACAGGGGAAAGCTTTCTTT.

J is TRBJ2-7 and V is TRBV4-2; D gene uncertain. V lost 0 bases and J 3 bases, leaving 9 bases between the germline ends. The V gene's germline CDR1 is LGHNA and CDR2 YNFKEQ. The CDR3 contains 14 residues. In nucleotides, the CDR3 is TGTGCCAGCAGCCAAGATCTCGACAACTACGAGCAGTACTTC. The encoded protein is CASSQDLDNYEQYF.

V usage is TRBV7-9 and J usage is TRBJ2-7; D not resolved. Between the trimmed V and J ends, which lost 3 bases and 5 bases, there was a span of 8 bases. This CDR3 is built from 12 residues. Looked up from germline, CDR1 is SEHNR and CDR2 is FQNEAQ (reference sequence). The DNA of the CDR3 is TGTGCCAGCAGCTTTAGTGTCCACGAGCAGTACTTC. It is translated as CASSFSVHEQYF.

The genes are TRBV7-9 and TRBJ2-5; TRBD2 aligns across 13 bases. The ends lost 3 bases at V and 5 bases at J; junction bases unmatched: 0. The CDR3 runs to 14 residues. Germline assignment: CDR1 SEHNR and CDR2 FQNEAQ (reference sequence). The CDR3 loop is CASSLTSGRETQYF. As DNA, the CDR3 is TGTGCCAGCAGCTTGACTAGCGGGAGGGAGACCCAGTACTTC.

V and J are TRBV12-2 and TRBJ2-3; TRBD2 is the table's D call, not checked against the DNA. TRBV12-2 is tagged as a pseudogene. This CDR3 contains 18 residues. CDR3 amino acids: CASRLDRRAGFFTDTQYF. The DNA of the CDR3 is TGTGCAAGTCGCCTGGACCGAAGGGCGGGTTTTTTCACAGATACGCAGTATTTT.